A selection of T cell receptor beta chains follows, all from one sample in a study of blood T cell repertoires in COVID-19. Assay used: immunoSEQ multiplex PCR; TCRdb lists only in-frame clones, some missing. Here the sample spans nearly 400,000 clones, under 90% being singletons. Sequenced input: PBMCs or T cells enriched from blood (not recorded which). The receptors shown here come from a woman in her 30s who had recovered from COVID-19. The CDR3 runs from the conserved cysteine through the conserved F or W. A D gene is named only where the DNA matches it firmly. Clone sizes are given selectively: once, few, many, or a class where the clone is expanded.

TRBD2 | TRBJ2-1 | TRBV11-3 | . | 16 | TGTGCCAGCAGCTCGGGACTAGCGGGCTCCTACAATGAGCAGTTCTTC | CASSSGLAGSYNEQFF
TRBD2 | TRBJ2-1 | TRBV7-9 | . | 15 | TGTGCCAGCAGCTTAGTCACTAGCGGGTACAATGAGCAGTTCTTC | CASSLVTSGYNEQFF
TRBD1 | TRBJ1-5 | TRBV27 | . | 14 | TGTGCCAGCAGCTGGGGCAGGGGGCTTCAGCCCCAGCATTTT | CASSWGRGLQPQHF
TRBD2 | TRBJ2-1 | TRBV30 | . | 14 | TGTGCCTGGAGTGTACCCCTAAGACTAGCGGGGTGGTTCTTC | CAWSVPLRLAGWFF
. | TRBJ1-1 | TRBV28 | . | 15 | TGTGCCAGCAGCGGGGTGCAGGGGATGTACACTGAAGCTTTCTTT | CASSGVQGMYTEAFF
. | TRBJ2-5 | TRBV7-9 | . | 15 | TGTGCCAGCAGCTTAAGTTTCTCGGTCCAAGAGACCCAGTACTTC | CASSLSFSVQETQYF
. | TRBJ2-1 | TRBV13 | . | 14 | TGTGCCAGCAGCTTAGGGGTCGGTCCCAATGAGCAGTTCTTC | CASSLGVGPNEQFF
TRBD1 | TRBJ2-4 | TRBV5-4 | . | 15 | TGTGCCAGCAGCTTGTCGGGACAGGGGACGAACATTCAGTACTTC | CASSLSGQGTNIQYF
. | TRBJ1-2 | TRBV7-3 | . | 13 | TGTGCCAGCAGCGCCACCCCGGGGGGCGGCTACACCTTC | CASSATPGGGYTF
TRBD1 | TRBJ1-3 | TRBV9 | . | 12 | TGTGCCAGCAGCGTAGAGGGGGCCCCCATATATTTT | CASSVEGAPIYF
. | TRBJ1-2 | TRBV11-2 | . | 18 | TGTGCCAGCAGCTTTCGACCCCTAAGGCAGGGCCTTAACTATGGCTACACCTTC | CASSFRPLRQGLNYGYTF
TRBD1 | TRBJ2-1 | TRBV7-8 | . | 14 | TGTGCCAGCGGTTCCGGGACAGACAACAATGAGCAGTTCTTC | CASGSGTDNNEQFF
. | TRBJ2-7 | TRBV6-5 | . | 13 | TGTGCCAGCAGCGGGAGTGGGTCCTACGAGCAGTACTTC | CASSGSGSYEQYF
. | TRBJ2-4 | TRBV27 | once | 14 | TGTGCCAGCAGTTTAAGTATGGCCTCTGACATTCAGTACTTC | CASSLSMASDIQYF
. | TRBJ1-5 | TRBV9 | . | 19 | TGTGCCAGCAGCGTAGCCCATGGGGCCCCTCCCTATAGCAATCAGCCCCAGCATTTT | CASSVAHGAPPYSNQPQHF
TRBD2 | TRBJ2-1 | TRBV5-1 | once | 17 | TGCGCCAGCAGCTCCTTGACTAGCGGGAAGGGTCTCAATGAGCAGTTCTTC | CASSSLTSGKGLNEQFF
. | TRBJ1-2 | TRBV29-1 | . | 12 | TGCAGCCTCTGGGGGGGGGCAACGGGCTACACCTTC | CSLWGGATGYTF
. | TRBJ2-1 | TRBV4-1 | . | 15 | TGCGCCAGCAGCCCAAGGGATCTAGCACTCAATGAGCAGTTCTTC | CASSPRDLALNEQFF
TRBD2 | TRBJ2-1 | TRBV3-1/TRBV3-2 | . | 15 | TGTGCCAGCAGCCAAGTTGCGGGGGGTGGCTATGAGCAGTTCTTC | CASSQVAGGGYEQFF
TRBD1 | TRBJ1-2 | TRBV5-1 | once | 14 | TGCGCCAGCAGCAAGGACAGGGCTAACTATGGCTACACCTTC | CASSKDRANYGYTF
. | TRBJ2-1 | TRBV9 | . | 15 | TGTGCCAGCAGCGTTGGGGGGGCCACCTACAATGAGCAGTTCTTC | CASSVGGATYNEQFF
. | TRBJ2-7 | TRBV13 | once | 13 | TGTGCCAGCAGCTTAGGGGAGGCCTACGAGCAGTACTTC | CASSLGEAYEQYF
. | TRBJ2-6 | TRBV7-3 | . | 17 | TGTGCCAGCAGCTTGGCGAGAGGGGGCTCTGGGGCCAACGTCCTGACTTTC | CASSLARGGSGANVLTF
TRBD1 | TRBJ2-7 | TRBV15 | . | 14 | TGTGCCACCAGCCGGGACAGGGGGCCCTCCGGGCAGTACTTC | CATSRDRGPSGQYF
TRBD1 | TRBJ2-1 | TRBV9 | . | 13 | TGTGCCAGCAGTCGGGGACAGTACAATGAGCAGTTCTTC | CASSRGQYNEQFF
TRBD1 | TRBJ1-3 | TRBV10-3 | . | 14 | TGTGCCATCAGTGCCCGGACAGGAGGAAACACCATATATTTT | CAISARTGGNTIYF
. | TRBJ1-3 | TRBV6-5 | . | 14 | TGTGCCAGCAGTTACTCCGAGCGGGGAAACACCATATATTTT | CASSYSERGNTIYF